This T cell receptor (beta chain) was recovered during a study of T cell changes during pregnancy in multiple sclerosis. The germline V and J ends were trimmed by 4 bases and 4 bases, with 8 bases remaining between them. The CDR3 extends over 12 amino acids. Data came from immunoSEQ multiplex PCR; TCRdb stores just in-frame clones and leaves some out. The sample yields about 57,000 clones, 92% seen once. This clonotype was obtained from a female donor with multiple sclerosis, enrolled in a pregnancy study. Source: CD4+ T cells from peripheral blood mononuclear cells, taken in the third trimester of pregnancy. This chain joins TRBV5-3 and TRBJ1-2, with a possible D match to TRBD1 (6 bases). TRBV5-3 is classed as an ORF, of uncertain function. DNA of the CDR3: TGTGCCAGAAGCCCGGACAGCTATGGCTACACCTTC. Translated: CARSPDSYGYTF.